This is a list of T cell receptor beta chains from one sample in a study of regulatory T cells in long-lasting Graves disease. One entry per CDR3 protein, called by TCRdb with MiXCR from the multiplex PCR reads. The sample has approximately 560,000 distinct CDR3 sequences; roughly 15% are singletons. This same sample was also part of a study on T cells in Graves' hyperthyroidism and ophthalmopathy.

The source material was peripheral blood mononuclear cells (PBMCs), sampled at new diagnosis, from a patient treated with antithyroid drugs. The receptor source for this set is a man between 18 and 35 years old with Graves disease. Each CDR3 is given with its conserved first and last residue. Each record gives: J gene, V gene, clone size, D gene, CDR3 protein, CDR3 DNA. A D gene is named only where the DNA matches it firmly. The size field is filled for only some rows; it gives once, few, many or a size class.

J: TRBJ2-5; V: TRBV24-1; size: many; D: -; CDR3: CATSDSGTGDETQYF; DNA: TGTGCCACCAGTGATTCCGGGACCGGGGATGAGACCCAGTACTTC
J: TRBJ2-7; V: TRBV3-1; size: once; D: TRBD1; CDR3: CASSQDPGGSYEQYF; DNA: TGTGCCAGCAGCCAAGATCCAGGGGGCAGCTACGAGCAGTACTTC
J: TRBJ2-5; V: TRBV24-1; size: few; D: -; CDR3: CATGTRAQETQYF; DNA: TGTGCCACCGGGACGCGGGCACAAGAGACCCAGTACTTC
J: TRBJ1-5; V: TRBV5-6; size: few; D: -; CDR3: CASSLGDPGQPQHF; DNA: TGTGCCAGCAGCTTGGGAGATCCGGGTCAGCCCCAGCATTTT
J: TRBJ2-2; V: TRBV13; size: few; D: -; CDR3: CASSLEGASSTGELFF; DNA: TGTGCCAGCAGCTTAGAAGGGGCGTCCAGCACCGGGGAGCTGTTTTTT
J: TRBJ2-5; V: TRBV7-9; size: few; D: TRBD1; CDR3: CASSSGTGLTAQYF; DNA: TGTGCCAGCAGCTCCGGGACAGGCCTCACGGCCCAGTACTTC
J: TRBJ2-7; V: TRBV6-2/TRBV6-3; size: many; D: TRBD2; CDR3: CASSRLAGSYEQYF; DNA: TGTGCCAGCAGTCGACTAGCGGGGTCCTACGAGCAGTACTTC
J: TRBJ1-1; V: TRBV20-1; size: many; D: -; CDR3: CSASGGGRVGTEAFF; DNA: TGCAGTGCCTCAGGCGGGGGCCGTGTGGGGACTGAAGCTTTCTTT
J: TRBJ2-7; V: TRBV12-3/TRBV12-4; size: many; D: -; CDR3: CASSFGRSSYEQYF; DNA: TGTGCCAGCAGTTTTGGCAGGAGCTCCTACGAGCAGTACTTC
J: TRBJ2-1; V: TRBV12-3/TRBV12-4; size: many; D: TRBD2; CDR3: CASTPPAGTSVYNEQFF; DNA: TGTGCCAGCACCCCACCCGCCGGGACTAGTGTCTACAATGAGCAGTTCTTC
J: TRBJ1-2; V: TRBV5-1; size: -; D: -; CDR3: CASSSGGEMIDQGVSGYTF; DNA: TGCGCCAGCAGCTCGGGGGGGGAAATGATCGACCAGGGAGTAAGTGGCTACACCTTC
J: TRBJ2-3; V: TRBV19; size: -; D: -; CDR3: CASSPSGVRAYSTDTQYF; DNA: TGTGCCAGTAGTCCCTCCGGTGTGCGGGCTTACAGCACAGATACGCAGTATTTT
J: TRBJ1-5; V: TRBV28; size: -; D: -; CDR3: CASRLTGYNQPQHF; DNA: TGTGCCAGCAGACTAACAGGGTACAATCAGCCCCAGCATTTT
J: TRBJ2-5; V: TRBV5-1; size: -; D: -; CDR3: CASSLAGLEETQYF; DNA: TGCGCCAGCAGCCTGGCGGGTCTCGAAGAGACCCAGTACTTC
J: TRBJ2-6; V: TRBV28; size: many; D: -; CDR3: CASLSSGANVLTF; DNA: TGTGCCAGCCTAAGTTCTGGGGCCAACGTCCTGACTTTC
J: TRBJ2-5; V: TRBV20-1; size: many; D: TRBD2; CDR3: CSATGTSVGETQYF; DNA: TGCAGTGCGACCGGGACTAGCGTAGGAGAGACCCAGTACTTC
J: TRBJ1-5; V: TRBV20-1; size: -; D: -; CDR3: CSARDWGGNQPQHF; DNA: TGCAGTGCTAGAGACTGGGGAGGGAATCAGCCCCAGCATTTT
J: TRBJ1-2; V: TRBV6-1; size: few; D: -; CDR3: CAITPGQPIYGYTF; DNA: TGTGCCATCACACCCGGTCAGCCAATTTATGGCTACACCTTC
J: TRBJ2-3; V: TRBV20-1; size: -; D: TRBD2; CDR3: CSALGGAGVGDTQYF; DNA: TGCAGTGCTCTAGGTGGAGCGGGAGTGGGAGATACGCAGTATTTT
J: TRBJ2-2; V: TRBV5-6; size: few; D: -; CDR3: CASSLWILPGELFF; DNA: TGTGCCAGCAGCTTGTGGATATTACCCGGGGAGCTGTTTTTT
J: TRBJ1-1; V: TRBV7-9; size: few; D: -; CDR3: CASSPGKTEAFF; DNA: TGTGCCAGCAGCCCAGGGAAAACTGAAGCTTTCTTT
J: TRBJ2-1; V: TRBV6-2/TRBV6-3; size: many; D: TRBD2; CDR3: CASSYSGTSINEQFF; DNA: TGTGCCAGCAGTTACTCCGGGACTAGCATCAATGAGCAGTTCTTC
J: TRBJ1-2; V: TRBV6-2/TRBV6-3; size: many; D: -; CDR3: CASSDGGMNYGYTF; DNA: TGTGCCAGCAGTGACGGGGGAATGAACTATGGCTACACCTTC
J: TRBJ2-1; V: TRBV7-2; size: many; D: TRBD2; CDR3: CASSLVPSSGRWINEQFF; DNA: TGTGCCAGCAGCTTGGTACCCTCTAGCGGGAGGTGGATCAATGAGCAGTTCTTC
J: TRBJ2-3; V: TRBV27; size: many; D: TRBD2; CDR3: CASSPTTSGSYADTQYF; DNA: TGTGCCAGCAGTCCAACGACTAGCGGGAGTTATGCAGATACGCAGTATTTT
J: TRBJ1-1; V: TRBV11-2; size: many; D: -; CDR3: CASSFSGRMNTEAFF; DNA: TGTGCCAGCAGCTTCTCTGGACGGATGAACACTGAAGCTTTCTTT
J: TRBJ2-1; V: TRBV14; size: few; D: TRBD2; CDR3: CASSRGGLARNEQFF; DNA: TGTGCCAGCAGCCGTGGGGGACTAGCCCGGAATGAGCAGTTCTTC
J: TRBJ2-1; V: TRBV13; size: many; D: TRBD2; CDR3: CASSLRGLPNEQFF; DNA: TGTGCCAGCAGCTTAAGGGGACTACCCAATGAGCAGTTCTTC
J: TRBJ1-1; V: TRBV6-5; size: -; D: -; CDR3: CASSYSGGRGTEAFF; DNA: TGTGCCAGCAGTTACTCGGGGGGAAGGGGTACTGAAGCTTTCTTT
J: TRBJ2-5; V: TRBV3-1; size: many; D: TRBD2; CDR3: CASSLVAGVSSETQYF; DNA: TGTGCCAGCAGCCTCGTAGCGGGAGTTTCATCAGAGACCCAGTACTTC
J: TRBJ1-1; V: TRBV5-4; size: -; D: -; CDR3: CASSLGGGRPFF; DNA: TGTGCCAGCAGCTTGGGAGGGGGTCGGCCTTTCTTT
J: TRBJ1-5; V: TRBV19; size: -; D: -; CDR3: CASSIFASNQPQHF; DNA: TGTGCCAGTAGTATCTTCGCTAGCAATCAGCCCCAGCATTTT
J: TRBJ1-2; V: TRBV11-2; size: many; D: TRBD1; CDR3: CASSHPDRIYGYTF; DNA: TGTGCCAGCAGCCATCCGGACAGGATCTATGGCTACACCTTC
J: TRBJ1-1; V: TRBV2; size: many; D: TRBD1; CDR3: CATQPDRGQNTEAFF; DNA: TGTGCCACCCAACCCGACAGGGGGCAGAACACTGAAGCTTTCTTT
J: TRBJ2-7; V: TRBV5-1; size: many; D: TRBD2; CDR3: CASRFATGTSGYEQYF; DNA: TGCGCCAGCCGCTTTGCGACCGGGACTAGCGGCTACGAGCAGTACTTC
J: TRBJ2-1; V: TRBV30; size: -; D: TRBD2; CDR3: CAWSVIPSGSNVQFF; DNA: TGTGCCTGGAGTGTAATCCCTAGCGGGAGCAATGTGCAGTTCTTC
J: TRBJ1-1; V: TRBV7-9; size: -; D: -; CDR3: CAARGAQNTEAFF; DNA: TGTGCAGCTCGGGGAGCACAGAACACTGAAGCTTTCTTT
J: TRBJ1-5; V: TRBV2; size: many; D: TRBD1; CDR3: CASRGTGNQPQHF; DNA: TGTGCCAGCAGGGGGACAGGGAATCAGCCCCAGCATTTT
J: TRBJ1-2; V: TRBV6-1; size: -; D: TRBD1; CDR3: CASRVTGQALGYGYTF; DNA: TGTGCCAGCAGGGTTACTGGACAGGCTTTGGGCTATGGCTACACCTTC
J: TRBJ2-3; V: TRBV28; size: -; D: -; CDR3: CASSFYGGAGTDTQYF; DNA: TGTGCCAGCAGTTTTTATGGGGGCGCGGGCACAGATACGCAGTATTTT
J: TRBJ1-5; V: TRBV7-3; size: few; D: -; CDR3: CASSLRQNQPQHF; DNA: TGTGCCAGCAGTTTACGGCAGAATCAGCCCCAGCATTTT
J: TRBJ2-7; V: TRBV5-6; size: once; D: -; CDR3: CASSSTGRHEQYF; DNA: TGTGCCAGCAGCTCGACAGGGAGGCACGAGCAGTACTTC
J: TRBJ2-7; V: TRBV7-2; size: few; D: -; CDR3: CASSLAIAASYEQYF; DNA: TGTGCCAGCAGCTTAGCGATAGCGGCCTCCTACGAGCAGTACTTC
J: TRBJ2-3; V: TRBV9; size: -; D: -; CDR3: CASSSTRTDTQYF; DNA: TGTGCCAGCAGCTCAACTAGGACAGATACGCAGTATTTT
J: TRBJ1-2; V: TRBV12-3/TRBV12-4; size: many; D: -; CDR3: CASRRAGAENYGYTF; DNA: TGTGCCAGCAGGCGCGCCGGGGCAGAAAACTATGGCTACACCTTC
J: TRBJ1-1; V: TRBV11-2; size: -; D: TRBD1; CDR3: CASSPWDREGEAFF; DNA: TGTGCCAGCAGCCCCTGGGACAGGGAAGGTGAAGCTTTCTTT
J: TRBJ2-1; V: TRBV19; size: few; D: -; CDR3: CASSPRSVRASNEQFF; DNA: TGTGCCAGTAGTCCCCGTTCAGTGCGGGCCAGCAATGAGCAGTTCTTC
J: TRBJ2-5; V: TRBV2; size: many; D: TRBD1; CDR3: CATGTGPQETQYF; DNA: TGTGCCACTGGGACAGGGCCCCAAGAGACCCAGTACTTC
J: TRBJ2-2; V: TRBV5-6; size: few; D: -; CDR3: CASSLVDGSWTGELFF; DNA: TGTGCCAGCAGCTTGGTGGACGGGAGCTGGACCGGGGAGCTGTTTTTT
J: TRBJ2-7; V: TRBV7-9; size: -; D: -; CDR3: CASSLAGTGPYYEQYF; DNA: TGTGCCAGCAGCTTAGCCGGAACCGGGCCATATTACGAGCAGTACTTC
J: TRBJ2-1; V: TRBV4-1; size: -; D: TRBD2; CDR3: CASSQDGLAGPLEQFF; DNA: TGCGCCAGCAGCCAAGACGGACTAGCGGGGCCTCTGGAGCAGTTCTTC
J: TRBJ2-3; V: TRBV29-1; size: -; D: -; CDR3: CSVAMTDTQYF; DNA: TGCAGCGTAGCGATGACAGATACGCAGTATTTT
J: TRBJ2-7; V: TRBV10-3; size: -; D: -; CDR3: CATSEQGRIYEQYF; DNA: TGTGCCACTTCCGAACAGGGTAGGATCTACGAGCAGTACTTC
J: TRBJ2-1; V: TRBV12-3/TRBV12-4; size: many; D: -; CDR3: CASSRGAGGGEQFF; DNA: TGTGCCAGCAGCCGCGGAGCAGGGGGGGGTGAGCAGTTCTTC
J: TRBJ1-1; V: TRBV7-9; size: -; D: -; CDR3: CASTLQLEAFF; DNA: TGTGCCAGCACCCTCCAGCTTGAAGCTTTCTTT
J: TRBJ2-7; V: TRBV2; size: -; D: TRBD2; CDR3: CASSQTSGNWIEQYF; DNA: TGTGCCAGCAGTCAGACTAGCGGGAATTGGATCGAGCAGTACTTC
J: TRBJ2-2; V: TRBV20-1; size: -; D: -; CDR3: CSARLATNTGELFF; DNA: TGCAGTGCTAGACTAGCGACGAACACCGGGGAGCTGTTTTTT
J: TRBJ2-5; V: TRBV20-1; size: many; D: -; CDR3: CSAAEGGETQYF; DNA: TGCAGTGCGGCGGAGGGAGGTGAGACCCAGTACTTC